This T cell receptor beta chain emerged from a study of spatial heterogeneity in lung cancer. Study information: Sequencing was performed on follow-up PBMC samples when available, collected at a median of roughly two years after resection.

Every molecule of TCR cDNA had its own unique molecular identifier. TCRdb passed the 5' RACE reads through MiXCR, listing each CDR3 protein once. Counted here are tens of thousands of distinct CDR3 sequences, about 10% occurring once; the ten biggest clones make up 32%. Time point specified: blood at routine non-recurrence follow-up after resection. Sequencing of whole RNA from tumor, nontumor lung or frozen PBMC involved no sorting. This clonotype was detected ten times or more. CDR3 length equals 13 residues. Germline loops: CDR1 SGHAT, CDR2 FQNNGV. The V end was cut by 0 bases, the J end by 13 bases, with 15 bases between.

The chain carries TRBV11-2 and TRBJ1-2; D might be TRBD1 (5 bases). The sequenced sample was PBMCs, obtained at follow-up. The clonotype originates from a male donor with early-stage non-small cell lung cancer. CDR3 sequence reads: CASSLEVAGGFTF. The CDR3 DNA is TGTGCCAGCAGCTTAGAAGTCGCTGGGGGTTTCACCTTC.